These T cell receptor beta chains were read from a single sample in a study of early T cells in non-severe SARS-CoV-2 infection. TCRdb redid the calling of the 5' RACE reads with MiXCR, one entry per CDR3 protein. Of 59,000 or so distinct CDR3 sequences in the sample, around an eighth are singletons; the top ten hold 1.3% to 1.5%. The specimen was whole blood, collected at baseline. Source of these receptors: an adult who was a healthcare worker with PCR-confirmed SARS-CoV-2 infection or an uninfected control (not recorded which). CDR3s include the opening cysteine and the closing phenylalanine or tryptophan. A D gene is named only where the DNA matches it firmly. Size is stated for part of the rows, as once, few or many counts, or as a class when the clone is expanded.

clone size: .
J gene: TRBJ2-1
V gene: TRBV24-1
D gene: TRBD2
CDR3 protein: CATGGGRNEQFF
CDR3 DNA: TGTGCCACCGGCGGGGGGCGGAATGAGCAGTTCTTC

clone size: .
J gene: TRBJ2-1
V gene: TRBV6-1
D gene: .
CDR3 protein: CASSERRGSYNEQFF
CDR3 DNA: TGTGCCAGCAGTGAAAGGAGGGGCTCCTACAATGAGCAGTTCTTC

clone size: few
J gene: TRBJ1-5
V gene: TRBV6-5
D gene: TRBD1
CDR3 protein: CASSPGQYSNQPQHF
CDR3 DNA: TGTGCCAGCAGTCCGGGACAGTATAGCAATCAGCCCCAGCATTTT

clone size: .
J gene: TRBJ2-2
V gene: TRBV4-3
D gene: TRBD1
CDR3 protein: CASRPGQGRTGELFF
CDR3 DNA: TGCGCCAGCAGGCCGGGACAGGGGCGCACCGGGGAGCTGTTTTTT

clone size: few
J gene: TRBJ2-3
V gene: TRBV6-5
D gene: .
CDR3 protein: CASLGDTDTQYF
CDR3 DNA: TGTGCCAGCTTAGGGGACACAGATACGCAGTATTTT

clone size: few
J gene: TRBJ2-3
V gene: TRBV7-8
D gene: TRBD2
CDR3 protein: CASSFRLAVSTDTQYF
CDR3 DNA: TGTGCCAGCAGCTTTCGACTAGCCGTAAGCACAGATACGCAGTATTTT

clone size: .
J gene: TRBJ2-3
V gene: TRBV12-3/TRBV12-4
D gene: TRBD1
CDR3 protein: CASSIGQGADTQYF
CDR3 DNA: TGTGCCAGCAGTATCGGACAGGGAGCAGATACGCAGTATTTT

clone size: .
J gene: TRBJ1-3
V gene: TRBV20-1
D gene: .
CDR3 protein: CSAKRSISGNTIYF
CDR3 DNA: TGCAGTGCCAAACGGTCGATCTCTGGAAACACCATATATTTT

clone size: .
J gene: TRBJ1-2
V gene: TRBV6-1
D gene: TRBD1
CDR3 protein: CASSEQSGQINYGYTF
CDR3 DNA: TGTGCCAGCAGTGAGCAGTCGGGACAGATTAACTATGGCTACACCTTC

clone size: few
J gene: TRBJ2-1
V gene: TRBV27
D gene: TRBD2
CDR3 protein: CASSSSGGPLYNEQFF
CDR3 DNA: TGTGCCAGCAGTTCCAGCGGGGGGCCCTTATACAATGAGCAGTTCTTC

clone size: medium-sized
J gene: TRBJ2-7
V gene: TRBV9
D gene: TRBD1
CDR3 protein: CASSVADTGGSYEQYF
CDR3 DNA: TGTGCCAGCAGCGTAGCTGATACAGGGGGATCCTACGAGCAGTACTTC

clone size: many
J gene: TRBJ2-5
V gene: TRBV12-3/TRBV12-4
D gene: .
CDR3 protein: CASSQDSHRTQYF
CDR3 DNA: TGTGCCAGCAGTCAAGACTCCCACAGGACCCAGTACTTC

clone size: .
J gene: TRBJ2-3
V gene: TRBV18
D gene: .
CDR3 protein: CASSLEAGGDTQYF
CDR3 DNA: TGTGCCAGCTCACTGGAGGCAGGCGGAGATACGCAGTATTTT

clone size: few
J gene: TRBJ1-2
V gene: TRBV29-1
D gene: .
CDR3 protein: CSVEDRGGYTF
CDR3 DNA: TGCAGCGTTGAAGATCGTGGTGGCTACACCTTC

clone size: few
J gene: TRBJ2-1
V gene: TRBV4-3
D gene: .
CDR3 protein: CASSQLSETTCNEQFF
CDR3 DNA: TGCGCCAGCAGCCAACTTAGCGAAACTACATGCAATGAGCAGTTCTTC

clone size: .
J gene: TRBJ2-5
V gene: TRBV11-2
D gene: TRBD2
CDR3 protein: CASSARRGLQETQYF
CDR3 DNA: TGTGCCAGCAGCGCGAGGCGGGGGTTACAAGAGACCCAGTACTTC

clone size: .
J gene: TRBJ2-7
V gene: TRBV9
D gene: .
CDR3 protein: CASSALGVEEQYF
CDR3 DNA: TGTGCCAGCAGCGCTCTGGGGGTAGAAGAGCAGTACTTC

clone size: .
J gene: TRBJ2-1
V gene: TRBV14
D gene: .
CDR3 protein: CASSRLRGGALPDEQFF
CDR3 DNA: TGTGCCAGCAGCCGCCTCCGAGGGGGGGCCCTTCCCGATGAGCAGTTCTTC

clone size: .
J gene: TRBJ2-7
V gene: TRBV6-2/TRBV6-3
D gene: .
CDR3 protein: CASSTGFLYEQYF
CDR3 DNA: TGTGCCAGCAGTACGGGGTTCCTCTACGAGCAGTACTTC

clone size: many
J gene: TRBJ2-2
V gene: TRBV11-2
D gene: .
CDR3 protein: CASSLKYKNTGELFF
CDR3 DNA: TGTGCCAGCAGCTTAAAGTACAAGAACACCGGGGAGCTGTTTTTT

clone size: .
J gene: TRBJ2-1
V gene: TRBV28
D gene: .
CDR3 protein: CASSFGRDNEQFF
CDR3 DNA: TGTGCCAGCAGTTTTGGTAGGGACAATGAGCAGTTCTTC

clone size: .
J gene: TRBJ1-2
V gene: TRBV30
D gene: TRBD1
CDR3 protein: CAWSVKGAYGYTF
CDR3 DNA: TGTGCCTGGAGTGTAAAGGGGGCCTATGGCTACACCTTC

clone size: many
J gene: TRBJ2-2
V gene: TRBV7-9
D gene: .
CDR3 protein: CASSLVGRVTGELFF
CDR3 DNA: TGTGCCAGCAGCTTAGTGGGCAGGGTCACCGGGGAGCTGTTTTTT

clone size: .
J gene: TRBJ2-3
V gene: TRBV27
D gene: TRBD1
CDR3 protein: CASSFTGQGFDTQYF
CDR3 DNA: TGTGCCAGCAGTTTTACAGGACAGGGGTTTGATACGCAGTATTTT

clone size: .
J gene: TRBJ2-2
V gene: TRBV19
D gene: .
CDR3 protein: CASSILRNTGELFF
CDR3 DNA: TGTGCCAGTAGTATATTGAGGAACACCGGGGAGCTGTTTTTT

clone size: few
J gene: TRBJ1-6
V gene: TRBV27
D gene: TRBD1
CDR3 protein: CASSLMIGTGLTSPLHF
CDR3 DNA: TGTGCCAGCAGTTTGATGATCGGGACAGGGTTGACTTCACCCCTCCACTTT

clone size: few
J gene: TRBJ1-1
V gene: TRBV20-1
D gene: .
CDR3 protein: CSAGGKGWGHFEAFF
CDR3 DNA: TGCAGTGCTGGCGGAAAAGGGTGGGGGCACTTTGAAGCTTTCTTT

clone size: many
J gene: TRBJ2-5
V gene: TRBV28
D gene: .
CDR3 protein: CASRQEGTKTQYF
CDR3 DNA: TGTGCCAGCAGGCAAGAGGGTACGAAGACCCAGTACTTC

clone size: few
J gene: TRBJ2-7
V gene: TRBV7-2
D gene: .
CDR3 protein: CASSPDPASYEQYF
CDR3 DNA: TGTGCCAGCAGCCCAGACCCGGCTAGCTACGAGCAGTACTTC

clone size: few
J gene: TRBJ2-7
V gene: TRBV10-3
D gene: .
CDR3 protein: CAISEYGEQYF
CDR3 DNA: TGTGCCATCAGTGAGTACGGGGAGCAGTACTTC

clone size: .
J gene: TRBJ2-3
V gene: TRBV7-9
D gene: .
CDR3 protein: CASSPPRYTADTQYF
CDR3 DNA: TGTGCCAGCAGCCCCCCCCGGTACACCGCAGATACGCAGTATTTT

clone size: few
J gene: TRBJ2-7
V gene: TRBV6-6
D gene: TRBD1
CDR3 protein: CATGTGRTYEQYF
CDR3 DNA: TGTGCCACCGGGACAGGTCGTACCTACGAGCAGTACTTC

clone size: few
J gene: TRBJ2-6
V gene: TRBV11-2
D gene: .
CDR3 protein: CASIPLSSGANVLTF
CDR3 DNA: TGTGCCAGCATCCCACTGAGCTCTGGGGCCAACGTCCTGACTTTC

clone size: .
J gene: TRBJ2-1
V gene: TRBV12-5
D gene: TRBD2
CDR3 protein: CASGSRTPGLAGDEQFF
CDR3 DNA: TGTGCTAGTGGTTCTCGAACACCGGGACTAGCGGGAGATGAGCAGTTCTTC

clone size: few
J gene: TRBJ2-2
V gene: TRBV11-3
D gene: .
CDR3 protein: CASSPSRRNTGELFF
CDR3 DNA: TGTGCCAGCAGCCCCAGTAGGAGGAACACCGGGGAGCTGTTTTTT

clone size: few
J gene: TRBJ2-7
V gene: TRBV29-1
D gene: TRBD1
CDR3 protein: CSVVWDRSYEQYF
CDR3 DNA: TGCAGCGTTGTTTGGGACAGGTCCTACGAGCAGTACTTC

clone size: few
J gene: TRBJ1-2
V gene: TRBV28
D gene: .
CDR3 protein: CASQTGLYDGYTF
CDR3 DNA: TGTGCCTCACAAACAGGTCTTTACGATGGCTACACCTTC

clone size: many
J gene: TRBJ2-5
V gene: TRBV20-1
D gene: TRBD2
CDR3 protein: CSARPSLAGGGTQYF
CDR3 DNA: TGCAGTGCTAGACCCTCACTAGCGGGGGGAGGGACCCAGTACTTC

clone size: many
J gene: TRBJ2-3
V gene: TRBV6-4
D gene: .
CDR3 protein: CASSDGTGSTDTQYF
CDR3 DNA: TGTGCCAGCAGTGATGGTACAGGCAGCACAGATACGCAGTATTTT

clone size: .
J gene: TRBJ2-4
V gene: TRBV7-2
D gene: TRBD2
CDR3 protein: CASSVRLAGNIQYF
CDR3 DNA: TGTGCCAGCAGCGTGAGACTAGCGGGGAACATTCAGTACTTC

clone size: .
J gene: TRBJ2-3
V gene: TRBV2
D gene: .
CDR3 protein: CASDNNTQYF
CDR3 DNA: TGTGCCAGCGATAACAATACGCAGTATTTT

clone size: .
J gene: TRBJ2-1
V gene: TRBV10-3
D gene: TRBD2
CDR3 protein: CAISEPSGGYNEQFF
CDR3 DNA: TGTGCCATCAGTGAACCTAGCGGGGGCTACAATGAGCAGTTCTTC

clone size: medium-sized
J gene: TRBJ2-7
V gene: TRBV14
D gene: TRBD1
CDR3 protein: CASSPSRDRVYEQYF
CDR3 DNA: TGTGCCAGCAGCCCTTCTAGGGACAGAGTTTACGAGCAGTACTTC